The rows below give T cell receptor beta chains drawn from one sample of a study of T cells in Graves' hyperthyroidism and ophthalmopathy. One entry per CDR3 protein results from TCRdb running MiXCR on the multiplex PCR reads. Of some 620,000 distinct CDR3 sequences in the sample, 15% to 20% were seen once. The sequencing input was blood. These receptors all come from a woman in her 30s with Graves' hyperthyroidism. Each CDR3 is given with its conserved first and last residue. D genes are given only for firm matches. Size tells how often a clone was seen (once, few, many) or the class of an expanded clone, and some rows leave it out.

d_gene,v_gene,j_gene,abundance,CDR3nt,CDR3aa
TRBD2,TRBV20-1,TRBJ2-2,many,TGCAGTGCTATTAATCCGGGAGGGAACACCGGGGAGCTGTTTTTT,CSAINPGGNTGELFF
NA,TRBV28,TRBJ2-1,many,TGTGCCAGCAGTTTGACCGGGACTGCGGCCTACAATGAGCAGTTCTTC,CASSLTGTAAYNEQFF
NA,TRBV6-6,TRBJ2-3,NA,TGTGCCAGCAGTTACTACGAGAGCACAGATACGCAGTATTTT,CASSYYESTDTQYF
NA,TRBV28,TRBJ1-2,many,TGTGCCAGCAGCCTCCGCGCTAACTATGGCTACACCTTC,CASSLRANYGYTF
TRBD1,TRBV6-1,TRBJ2-1,many,TGTGCCAGCAGCTCAGGGGGCAGCTACAATGAGCAGTTCTTC,CASSSGGSYNEQFF
NA,TRBV12-5,TRBJ2-1,NA,TGTGCTAGTGGCCCCGGGACTCCCCTCTCCTACAATGAGCAGTTCTTC,CASGPGTPLSYNEQFF
NA,TRBV28,TRBJ2-1,many,TGTGCCAGCAGTTTTGGCGGTATAGGTCCCAATGAGCAGTTCTTC,CASSFGGIGPNEQFF
TRBD1,TRBV7-2,TRBJ1-5,many,TGTGCCAGCAGCTTGACAGGGCCTGGTCAGCCCCAGCATTTT,CASSLTGPGQPQHF
TRBD2,TRBV2,TRBJ2-5,many,TGTGCCAGCCCCGGGACTAGCCGAGAGACCCAGTACTTC,CASPGTSRETQYF
NA,TRBV29-1,TRBJ1-4,NA,TGCAGCGTTTCAGGACGGGTTGCAACTAATGAAAAACTGTTTTTT,CSVSGRVATNEKLFF
NA,TRBV5-5,TRBJ1-1,many,TGTGCCAGCAGCTTGGTGGCAGGGGCCATGAACACTGAAGCTTTCTTT,CASSLVAGAMNTEAFF
TRBD1,TRBV6-1,TRBJ2-7,many,TGTGCCAGCAGTGAAAGGGACAGTAGATTCTACGAGCAATACTTC,CASSERDSRFYEQYF
TRBD2,TRBV20-1,TRBJ2-1,few,TGCAGTGCTAGAATCCCGAGGACTAGCACTTACAATGAGCAGTTCTTC,CSARIPRTSTYNEQFF
NA,TRBV15,TRBJ2-7,many,TGTGCCACCAGCAGGGGGGGCAGGGGCGACGAGCAGTACTTC,CATSRGGRGDEQYF
NA,TRBV11-2,TRBJ2-7,many,TGTGCCAGCAGCTCAGGGGGGGCGGGGCAGTACTTC,CASSSGGAGQYF
NA,TRBV7-9,TRBJ1-1,NA,TGTGCCAGCAGCTTAAATGACAGGAGTCCTGAAGCTTTCTTT,CASSLNDRSPEAFF
NA,TRBV24-1,TRBJ2-3,NA,TGTGCCACCAGTGATTTAGGGCGGAGGGGCGCAGATACGCAGTATTTT,CATSDLGRRGADTQYF
NA,TRBV12-3/TRBV12-4,TRBJ1-5,many,TGTGCCAGCAGTTTAGGGCAGGGACCCAATCAGCCCCAGCATTTT,CASSLGQGPNQPQHF
TRBD2,TRBV28,TRBJ2-4,many,TGTGCCAGCAGCCTACTAGCGGGAGCCAAAAACATTCAGTACTTC,CASSLLAGAKNIQYF
TRBD2,TRBV28,TRBJ2-7,many,TGTGCCAGCAGTGGGGGGGGGACTAGTGTCTACGAGCAGTACTTC,CASSGGGTSVYEQYF
NA,TRBV7-9,TRBJ2-5,many,TGTGCCAGCAGCTTAAACGGGAGAGGGCAAGAGACCCAGTACTTC,CASSLNGRGQETQYF
NA,TRBV2,TRBJ2-7,NA,TGTGCCAGCAGTGAAGTTGGTTCAGGGGGGAACTACGAGCAGTACTTC,CASSEVGSGGNYEQYF
TRBD2,TRBV5-1,TRBJ2-1,NA,TGCGCCAGCAGCCCGGTAGTGGGACTAGCGGGGGAAGGGCAGTTCTTC,CASSPVVGLAGEGQFF